This T cell receptor (beta chain) emerged from a study of spatial heterogeneity in lung cancer. Turning to the study itself: There were roughly 78 donors, all of them untreated patients with early-stage non-small cell lung cancer.

Time point: blood at routine non-recurrence follow-up after resection. V was clipped by 5 bases and J by 8 bases, with 21 bases between them. The CDR3 runs to 15 residues. Germline loops: CDR1 SQVTM, CDR2 ANQGSEA. This clonotype was counted only a few times. The antigen is not known. General observations from the study: At tumor resection, ubiquitous expanded TCRs were detected in blood more often than later.

Unique molecular identifiers tagged every individual TCR cDNA molecule. TCRdb called the 5' RACE reads again in MiXCR, with one record for every CDR3 protein. The sample contains around 100,000 distinct CDR3 sequences, 11% of which appear only once. This clonotype was obtained from a female donor with early-stage non-small cell lung cancer. The chain carries TRBV29-1 and TRBJ1-4; D remains unclear. The sample here was PBMCs, taken at follow-up. CDR3 nucleotides: TGCAGCGTTCAGCCGGGCCACTCGGGCGGGGAAAAACTGTTTTTT. Translation gives CSVQPGHSGGEKLFF.